These T cell receptor beta chains were read from a single sample in a study of a mutant IDH1 vaccine in newly diagnosed glioma. Produced via immunoSEQ multiplex PCR; TCRdb's table is partial and in-frame only. The sample carries approximately 25,000 clones, approximately 80% recorded once. No antigen has been identified for these receptors. Sequenced here: PBMCs, sampled from a glioma patient whose treatment included an IDH1 peptide vaccine. The source of these receptors is a man in his forties with glioma. CDR3s include the opening cysteine and the closing phenylalanine or tryptophan. The D gene is left open where the match is weak. Some rows have no size entry. The others give once, few or many, or a class for an expanded clone.

TRBD2 | TRBJ2-3 | TRBV6-4 | 14 | medium-sized | TGTGCCAGCAGTGACGGGCGGGAGGTCGATACGCAGTATTTT | CASSDGREVDTQYF
. | TRBJ2-5 | TRBV4-3 | 16 | . | TGCGCCAGCAGCCAAGATTATGAAGTGGGTCGAGAGACCCAGTACTTC | CASSQDYEVGRETQYF
. | TRBJ2-1 | TRBV28 | 13 | . | TGTGCCAGCAGAAAAATTACCTACAATGAGCAGTTCTTC | CASRKITYNEQFF
TRBD2 | TRBJ2-7 | TRBV7-9 | 16 | . | TGTGCCAGCAGCTTATTGTCTAGCGGGATTGTCTACGAGCAGTACTTC | CASSLLSSGIVYEQYF
TRBD1 | TRBJ2-7 | TRBV6-1 | 15 | . | TGTGCCAGCAGTGATCAGGGACAGGTCCCCCACGAGCAGTACTTC | CASSDQGQVPHEQYF
. | TRBJ2-1 | TRBV20-1 | 11 | . | TGCAGTGCTAGAGCTAGAACTGAGCAGTTCTTC | CSARARTEQFF
TRBD2 | TRBJ2-1 | TRBV2 | 15 | . | TGTGCCAGCAGTGAATATGCGACTAGCCGGCGGTGGCAGTTCTTC | CASSEYATSRRWQFF
. | TRBJ1-5 | TRBV7-2 | 15 | once | TGTGCCAGCAGCTTAGGAGACAGCCCCAATCAGCCCCAGCATTTT | CASSLGDSPNQPQHF
. | TRBJ2-7 | TRBV6-1 | 11 | few | TGTGCCAGCATGGACAACTACGAGCAGTACTTC | CASMDNYEQYF
TRBD2 | TRBJ2-3 | TRBV7-2 | 14 | . | TGTGCCAGCAGCCCCGGACTAGTCGCAGATACGCAGTATTTT | CASSPGLVADTQYF
. | TRBJ1-1 | TRBV15 | 14 | . | TGTGCCACCAGCAGGGATAACCCGCGGACTGAAGCTTTCTTT | CATSRDNPRTEAFF
. | TRBJ1-1 | TRBV18 | 15 | . | TGTGCCAGCTCACCATGGCAGGGGCCCAACACTGAAGCTTTCTTT | CASSPWQGPNTEAFF
TRBD1 | TRBJ2-3 | TRBV19 | 21 | . | TGTGCCAGTACCACCTTCTTTTTGGGACAGGGATTTTTAATACGTACAGATACGCAGTATTTT | CASTTFFLGQGFLIRTDTQYF
TRBD2 | TRBJ2-1 | TRBV13 | 17 | . | TGTGCCAGCAGCATCTACAGACGGGAGGACTCCTACAATGAGCAGTTCTTC | CASSIYRREDSYNEQFF
. | TRBJ2-1 | TRBV29-1 | 13 | . | TGCAGCGTCAAGCATGCAGGGGACAATGAGCAGTTCTTC | CSVKHAGDNEQFF
TRBD2 | TRBJ2-1 | TRBV9 | 17 | once | TGTGCCAGCAGCGTCCTTTTCGAACTAGCGGGGTCGAATGAGCAGTTCTTC | CASSVLFELAGSNEQFF
. | TRBJ2-1 | TRBV5-5 | 13 | . | TGTGCCAGCAGCCCCCTCCCGGCCAATGAGCAGTTCTTC | CASSPLPANEQFF
TRBD1 | TRBJ1-2 | TRBV5-4 | 14 | few | TGTGCCAGCAGCTTGGAGACAGGGCGACGCGGCTACACCTTC | CASSLETGRRGYTF
TRBD2 | TRBJ2-2 | TRBV5-1 | 15 | . | TGCGCCAGCAGCTTGTCGGGAGGCGGCACCGGGGAGCTGTTTTTT | CASSLSGGGTGELFF
TRBD1 | TRBJ2-3 | TRBV5-4 | 16 | . | TGTGCCAGCAGCTCTCTGGGACAGGGAGTGGGAGATACGCAGTATTTT | CASSSLGQGVGDTQYF
. | TRBJ2-5 | TRBV19 | 13 | . | TGTGCCAGTAGTATGGGGGGCTGGGAGACCCAGTACTTC | CASSMGGWETQYF
. | TRBJ2-1 | TRBV7-2 | 13 | once | TGTGCCAGCAGCGCGCTGGGCGTCAATGAGCAGTTCTTC | CASSALGVNEQFF
TRBD1 | TRBJ1-1 | TRBV27 | 16 | . | TGTGCCAGCAGTTCAGGACAGGGGACGATGAACACTGAAGCTTTCTTT | CASSSGQGTMNTEAFF
TRBD1 | TRBJ2-2 | TRBV5-1 | 16 | . | TGCGCCAGCAGCACCGGGACAGGGGAATTTGCCGGGGAGCTGTTTTTT | CASSTGTGEFAGELFF
. | TRBJ2-1 | TRBV5-6 | 14 | . | TGTGCCAGCACGGCCGGGCTAGCCTACAATGAGCAGTTCTTC | CASTAGLAYNEQFF
. | TRBJ2-5 | TRBV7-9 | 15 | . | TGTGCCAGCAGCTCCCCGACCCGGGGGTCCGAGACCCAGTACTTC | CASSSPTRGSETQYF
TRBD1 | TRBJ2-7 | TRBV9 | 13 | once | TGTGCCAGCAGCGTAGACAGGGGTTACGAGCAGTACTTC | CASSVDRGYEQYF
. | TRBJ2-1 | TRBV9 | 12 | few | TGTGCCAGCAGCGGAGGAGGGCATGAGCAGTTCTTC | CASSGGGHEQFF
TRBD1 | TRBJ2-1 | TRBV10-2 | 14 | . | TGCGCCAGCAGTGTAGGGACAGAAAACAATGAGCAGTTCTTC | CASSVGTENNEQFF
. | TRBJ1-3 | TRBV5-4 | 15 | . | TGTGCCAGCAGCTTGGGGGTTAACTCTGGAAACACCATATATTTT | CASSLGVNSGNTIYF
. | TRBJ2-3 | TRBV10-3 | 14 | . | TGTGCCATCAGGACGGACTTGGATTCAGATACGCAGTATTTT | CAIRTDLDSDTQYF
. | TRBJ1-2 | TRBV19 | 13 | . | TGTGCCAGTAGTATGCAGGGGAACTATGGCTACACCTTC | CASSMQGNYGYTF
. | TRBJ2-7 | TRBV20-1 | 9 | . | TGCAGTGCTCAGGACGAGCAGTACTTC | CSAQDEQYF
. | TRBJ1-4 | TRBV28 | 16 | few | TGTGCCAGCAGTTTAAAAAGGGGAACAACTAATGAAAAACTGTTTTTT | CASSLKRGTTNEKLFF
. | TRBJ2-7 | TRBV11-3 | 11 | . | TGTGCCAGCAGCTTAGTCTACGAGCAGTACTTC | CASSLVYEQYF
. | TRBJ1-6 | TRBV5-6 | 13 | . | TGTGCCAGCAGCCCCCTCGGAGGGACACCCCTCCACTTT | CASSPLGGTPLHF
TRBD1 | TRBJ2-1 | TRBV27 | 14 | once | TGTGCCAGCCACAGGGGGCGCAATCACAATGAGCAGTTCTTC | CASHRGRNHNEQFF
TRBD1 | TRBJ2-7 | TRBV2 | 14 | . | TGTGCCAGCAGTGAGCTCCAGGGGGCCCACGAGCAGTACTTC | CASSELQGAHEQYF
TRBD1 | TRBJ1-4 | TRBV30 | 16 | . | TGTGCCTGGAGTGCCGCGGGACAGGGCTCTAGTGAAAAACTGTTTTTT | CAWSAAGQGSSEKLFF
TRBD1 | TRBJ2-7 | TRBV10-3 | 14 | . | TGTGCCATCATGGGTGGGACAGGGATATCCGAGCAGTACTTC | CAIMGGTGISEQYF
TRBD1 | TRBJ1-6 | TRBV30 | 14 | . | TGTGCCTGGAGACGGGACAGGGGAGTTTTACCCCTCCACTTT | CAWRRDRGVLPLHF